This T cell receptor beta chain was sequenced during a study of control samples from healthy donors and cancer patients. Repertoires were generated with immunoSEQ multiplex PCR, while TCRdb's copy carries only in-frame clones and drops some. The sample lists over 100,000 clones; around nine tenths were seen once. This CDR3 contains 16 residues. CDR1 is LGHDT, CDR2 YNNKEL, per germline (reference sequence). Trimming removed 4 bases at V and 9 bases at J, with 21 bases between. What was sequenced was blood. The TCR sequence derives from a man aged 45-60 years in good health. This chain links TRBV3-1 (or the pseudogene TRBV3-2) with TRBJ2-2, with TRBD2 as a possible D gene (6 bases). The CDR3 sequence: CASSRHRGTVPRELFF. Written as DNA, the CDR3 is TGTGCCAGCAGCCGTCATCGAGGGACTGTACCTAGGGAGCTGTTTTTT.